These 4 T cell receptor beta chains originate from one sample sequenced in a study of a mutant IDH1 vaccine in newly diagnosed glioma. Time point noted: week 47, end of study. Each vaccine dose was 300 ug of mutant IDH1 20-mer peptide, with topical imiquimod. Sequenced by immunoSEQ multiplex PCR; TCRdb stores in-frame clones only, minus some. The repertoire consists of 45,000 to 65,000 clones, with roughly two thirds occurring once and the leading ten covering about 5%. The antigens of these receptors remain unknown. Sequences were derived from peripheral blood mononuclear cells (PBMCs), sampled from a glioma patient whose treatment included an IDH1 peptide vaccine. These receptors were collected from a man aged 35 to 55 with glioma. Some clones in this sample may be carry-over from other donors' samples.

The chain employs TRBV18 and TRBJ1-1, with D tentatively TRBD1 (6 bases). The CDR3 contains 16 residues. Germline assignment: CDR1 KGHSH and CDR2 LQKENI. Trimming cost V 3 bases and J 2 bases, with 16 bases left between them. This CDR3 reads CASSPLRTVDNTEAFF. CDR3 coding DNA: TGTGCCAGCTCACCCCTCCGGACAGTGGATAACACTGAAGCTTTCTTT.

The V gene is TRBV27, the J gene TRBJ1-6, with a possible D match to TRBD1 (5 bases). V shed 5 bases and J shed 7 bases, with 18 bases lying between them. CDR3 length: 16 residues. Germline CDR1 and CDR2: MNHEY and SMNVEV (reference sequence). Here the CDR3 DNA reads TGTGCCAGCAGTCCCAGACGGGGGGTCAGGAATTCACCCCTCCACTTT. Translated, it gives CASSPRRGVRNSPLHF.

The rearrangement joins TRBV14 to TRBJ2-2; 7 nucleotides align to TRBD1. V was clipped by 6 bases and J by 6 bases; unmatched bases: 13. CDR1 is SGHDN, CDR2 FVKESK, per germline. The CDR3 runs 16 residues. The CDR3 here is CASSYDRAERAGELFF. CDR3 nucleotide sequence: TGTGCCAGCAGTTACGACAGGGCTGAAAGGGCCGGGGAGCTGTTTTTT.

V gene TRBV30 combines with J gene TRBJ2-7, with D unclear. Germline V CDR1 and CDR2: GTSNPN, SVGIG (reference sequence). This CDR3 is 14 amino acids long. V lost 1 base and J 7 bases, leaving 17 bases between the germline ends. The CDR3 DNA reads as TGTGCCTGGAGTGAGAGGTTCGGCCGTCGGGAGCAGTACTTC. This gives the protein CAWSERFGRREQYF.